Below, 8 T cell receptor beta chains from the same sample are listed, as sequenced in a study of identical twins. TCRdb reanalysed the 5' RACE reads using MiXCR and keeps one entry per CDR3 protein. The sample lists around 290,000 distinct CDR3 sequences; 7.5% to 9.5% were seen once. The sample was also linked to a second study, of yellow fever vaccine responses in identical twins.

Sequencing input: CD8+ T cells sorted from blood. These receptors came from a woman younger than 35 in good health.

This clonotype has only a few counts. The chain combines TRBV12-3 or TRBV12-4 with TRBJ1-1; D unclear. V lost 3 bases to trimming and J lost 2 bases, with 19 bases between them. The CDR3 sequence is 17 residues long. CDR3 loop: CASSFWVDAKTNTEAFF. CDR3 bases: TGTGCCAGCAGTTTCTGGGTAGACGCCAAAACAAACACTGAAGCTTTCTTT.

The sample holds a few counts of this clonotype. The chain couples TRBV3-1 to TRBJ2-2; 7 nucleotides agree with TRBD1. From germline, CDR1 is LGHDT and CDR2 YNNKEL (reference sequence). Germline trimming cut 3 bases from V and 7 bases from J; bases unmatched to any gene: 8. This CDR3 has 15 residues. CDR3 DNA: TGTGCCAGCAGCCAGGCGGACAGGAGAGGCGGGGAGCTGTTTTTT. Translated: CASSQADRRGGELFF. The full variable domain, in which reference TRBV3-1 and TRBJ2-2 provide the parts outside the CDR3, is DTAVSQTPKYLVTQMGNDKSIKCEQNLGHDTMYWYKQDSKKFLKIMFSYNNKELIINETVPNRFSPKSPDKAHLNLHINSLELGDSAVYFCASSQADRRGGELFFGEGSRLTVL.

The chain couples TRBV10-3 to TRBJ2-1; no definite D call. V shed 6 bases and J shed 0 bases, with 15 bases lying between them. The germline gives CDR1 ENHRY, CDR2 SYGVKD. This CDR3 has 16 residues. The CDR3 spells CAISKPPNSSYNEQFF. CDR3 nucleotide sequence: TGTGCCATCAGCAAGCCTCCAAACAGCTCCTACAATGAGCAGTTCTTC.

With respect to this clonotype: A clone one base away is much larger, so this may be a read error. CDR3 region: CASSLAQPGWGETQHF. DNA for the CDR3: TGTGCCAGCAGTTTAGCACAGCCCGGATGGGGAGAGACCCAGCACTTC. This chain uses TRBV12-3 or TRBV12-4 with TRBJ2-5; tentatively, D is TRBD2 (5 bases). The CDR3 totals 16 residues.

This clonotype appeared many times. The CDR3 loop is CSVWIYTGELFF. CDR3 DNA sequence: TGCAGCGTCTGGATCTACACCGGGGAGCTGTTTTTT. The chain carries TRBV29-1 and TRBJ2-2; D unclear. CDR3 length equals 12 residues. The germline V and J ends were trimmed by 6 bases and 3 bases, with 8 bases remaining between them. CDR1 is SQVTM and CDR2 is ANQGSEA in the germline V gene.

This clonotype showed up just a few times. The rearrangement joins TRBV12-3 or TRBV12-4 to TRBJ2-7, with D possibly called TRBD1 or TRBD2 (5 bases each). V was clipped by 8 bases and J by 6 bases, with 8 bases between them. The CDR3 sequence is 10 residues long. DNA of the CDR3: TGTGCCAGCGGGGGTTTCGAGCAGTACTTC. As protein: CASGGFEQYF.

V is TRBV20-1 and J is TRBJ2-3; 7 nucleotides align to TRBD2. CDR1 DFQATT and CDR2 SNEGSKA come from the germline V gene (reference sequence). The CDR3 is 14 amino acids. V trimming: 1 base; J trimming: 4 bases; junction bases outside the gene matches: 5. The CDR3 nucleotides read TGCAGTGCTAGAGTAGGGACTACCCCAGATACGCAGTATTTT. Protein: CSARVGTTPDTQYF.

The table lists this clonotype with many counts. The rearrangement links TRBV29-1 to TRBJ2-1, with a weak D call TRBD2 (6 bases). The CDR3 loop spans 13 amino acids. V lost 3 bases and J 1 base, leaving 7 bases between the germline ends. Germline V lookup: CDR1 SQVTM, CDR2 ANQGSEA. The CDR3 DNA is TGCAGCGTTGACGGGGGTTCCTACAATGAGCAGTTCTTC. Encoded protein: CSVDGGSYNEQFF.